These 20 T cell receptor beta chains originate from one sample sequenced in a study of response to subunit inactivated influenza vaccine (dated by TCRdb to the late 2010s). Libraries came from RT-PCR. The instrument was an Illumina HiSeq 2500. TCRdb passed the public sequencing reads through fastp at Q25 and MiXCR, retaining productive beta sequences. Entries that share a CDR3 protein sequence are merged under the most common genes and DNA. The sample table contains approximately 700,000 distinct CDR3 sequences; only one count was recorded for approximately 15% of them. The ten largest clones represent 6.5% to 8.5% of the sample. The sample was PBMCs from blood, taken 14 to 15 days before vaccination. These TCRs come from a man in his fifties or sixties who received an inactivated influenza vaccine. Donor details come from another sample of the same person, matched by shared clones.

This clonotype was observed a few times. V usage is TRBV10-3 and J usage is TRBJ2-1, with 10 positions matching TRBD2. V shed 10 bases, J shed 8 bases, and the junction held 5 bases outside the gene matches. The V gene's germline CDR1 is ENHRY and CDR2 SYGVKD. The CDR3 is made up of 12 amino acids. In DNA form, the CDR3 reads TGTGCCACCAGCGGGAGGGGAGATGAGCAGTTCTTC. This gives the protein CATSGRGDEQFF.

This clonotype was picked up a small number of times. This chain uses TRBV6-1 with TRBJ2-1; 7 nucleotides line up with TRBD1. Germline trimming cut 6 bases from V and 6 bases from J; bases unmatched to any gene: 11. The CDR3 totals 15 residues. Germline lookup yields CDR1 MNHNS and CDR2 SASEGT. CDR3 residues: CASRPRQGWGNEQFF. For the CDR3, the DNA is TGTGCCAGCAGACCACGACAGGGTTGGGGCAATGAGCAGTTCTTC.

The chain combines TRBV14 with TRBJ2-3, with D maybe TRBD2 (5 bases). The length of the CDR3 is 16 residues. Germline CDR1 and CDR2: SGHDN and FVKESK. Trimming shortened V by 1 base and J by 4 bases, and 15 bases separated the two germline ends. The CDR3 DNA reads TGTGCCAGCAGCCAAGGCCTTAGAGGTAGCGCAGATACGCAGTATTTT. Amino acids: CASSQGLRGSADTQYF. The full variable domain, with the rest looked up from reference TRBV14 and TRBJ2-3, is EAGVTQFPSHSVIEKGQTVTLRCDPISGHDNLYWYRRVMGKEIKFLLHFVKESKQDESGMPNNRFLAERTGGTYSTLKVQPAELEDSGVYFCASSQGLRGSADTQYFGPGTRLTVL.

This clonotype was counted between two and nine times. The gene calls are TRBV12-3 or TRBV12-4 and TRBJ1-1; 9 bases agree with TRBD1. This CDR3 has 15 residues. V was clipped by 4 bases and J by 6 bases; unmatched bases: 9. The CDR3 region has the DNA TGTGCCAGCAGTTCAGCCGGGACAGGGATCTCTGAAGCTTTCTTT. It translates to CASSSAGTGISEAFF.

As for this clonotype: At one of its ends the junction is not consistent with the germline gene, which may arise from a read error. This chain connects TRBV12-3 or TRBV12-4 to TRBJ2-7; possibly TRBD2 for D (6 bases). The CDR3 consists of 17 residues. DNA for the CDR3: TGTGCCAGCAGTTTAGTGAGTTTCGGGGGAGTGGGCAACGAGCTGTACTTC. Its protein is CASSLVSFGGVGNELYF.

The rearrangement joins TRBV6-5 to TRBJ2-1; the D gene is possibly TRBD1 (5 bases). V shed 9 bases and J shed 3 bases, with 9 bases lying between them. From germline, CDR1 is MNHEY and CDR2 SVGAGI. The CDR3 is 12 amino acids. In DNA, the CDR3 is TGTGCCAGGACAGTTCTCTACAATGAGCAGTTCTTC. This codes for CARTVLYNEQFF.

This clonotype occurred many times. The V gene is TRBV10-3, the J gene TRBJ2-1; the D gene is possibly TRBD1 (5 bases). The CDR3 extends over 13 amino acids. CDR1 and CDR2 (germline): ENHRY, SYGVKD. V gave up 4 bases and J gave up 7 bases, with 11 bases separating them. The CDR3 nucleotides read TGTGCCATCAGTGTGCAGGGTCAGAATGAGCAGTTCTTC. Amino acid sequence: CAISVQGQNEQFF.

This clonotype was seen at least ten times. This sequence joins TRBV11-2 and TRBJ2-7; 8 nucleotides agree with TRBD2. V lost 7 bases to trimming and J lost 3 bases; unmatched junction nucleotides: 5. Germline CDR1 is SGHAT and CDR2 is FQNNGV. The length of the CDR3 is 13 residues. Here the CDR3 DNA reads TGTGCCAGCACCCTCAGCGGGAGCTACGAGCAGTACTTC. Amino acids: CASTLSGSYEQYF. Filled out from reference TRBV11-2 and TRBJ2-7, the complete variable domain reads EAGVAQSPRYKIIEKRQSVAFWCNPISGHATLYWYQQILGQGPKLLIQFQNNGVVDDSQLPKDRFSAERLKGVDSTLKIQPAKLEDSAVYLCASTLSGSYEQYFGPGTRLTVT.

This clonotype was recorded a few times. The chain carries TRBV20-1 and TRBJ1-2; 9 bases are a match to TRBD1. Per germline, CDR1 DFQATT and CDR2 SNEGSKA (reference sequence). V shed 3 bases, J shed 3 bases, and the junction held 2 bases outside the gene matches. The CDR3 totals 13 residues. CDR3 loop: CSASGQGYYGYTF. Here the CDR3 DNA reads TGCAGTGCTAGTGGACAGGGGTACTATGGCTACACCTTC.

The chain links TRBV3-1 to TRBJ2-1, with TRBD2 matching 7 bases. CDR1 and CDR2 from the germline V gene are LGHDT and YNNKEL (reference sequence). Germline trimming cut 2 bases from V and 8 bases from J; bases unmatched to any gene: 15. The CDR3 runs to 17 residues. CDR3 region: CASSQKTSSGGCDEQFF. The CDR3 nucleotides are TGTGCCAGCAGCCAAAAAACCTCTAGCGGCGGCTGCGATGAGCAGTTCTTC.

The sample holds a few counts of this clonotype. The chain combines TRBV20-1 with TRBJ2-1, with a weak D call TRBD2 (5 bases). V gave up 0 bases and J gave up 1 base, with 7 bases separating them. The CDR3 has 14 residues. Germline loops: CDR1 DFQATT, CDR2 SNEGSKA (reference sequence). The CDR3 DNA is TGCAGTGCTAGAGAACTAGATTCCTACAATGAGCAGTTCTTC. Translated: CSARELDSYNEQFF.

In its sample, this clonotype was seen a few times. This chain joins TRBV14 and TRBJ2-7, with D tentatively TRBD1 (6 bases). Per germline, CDR1 SGHDN and CDR2 FVKESK. This CDR3 contains 15 residues. The V and J ends lost 6 bases and 3 bases respectively, with 18 bases between them. CDR3 DNA: TGTGCCAGCAGGCGTCGAGGGGGAGACTACTACGAGCAGTACTTC. Translated: CASRRRGGDYYEQYF.

The chain employs TRBV28 and TRBJ1-4, with 7 bases matching TRBD1. V gave up 5 bases and J gave up 6 bases; unmatched junction bases: 6. The V gene's germline CDR1 is MDHEN and CDR2 SYDVKM. CDR3 length equals 14 residues. The CDR3 loop is CASSPQGLHEKLFF. CDR3 DNA sequence: TGTGCCAGCAGTCCACAGGGGTTACATGAAAAACTGTTTTTT.

The V gene is TRBV5-1, the J gene TRBJ2-5; 8 nucleotides match TRBD2. Germline trimming cut 3 bases from V and 5 bases from J; bases unmatched to any gene: 6. The CDR3 has 14 amino acids. Germline V gives CDR1 SGHRS, CDR2 YFSETQ. CDR3 protein: CASSSSGLTETQYF. As DNA, the CDR3 is TGCGCCAGCAGCTCTAGCGGGTTGACGGAGACCCAGTACTTC.

This clonotype was seen a handful of times. V gene TRBV7-9 combines with J gene TRBJ1-1; D is possibly TRBD1 (6 bases). This CDR3 has 13 residues. The germline V gene encodes CDR1 SEHNR and CDR2 FQNEAQ (reference sequence). Deletions cut 3 bases from V and 3 bases from J, with 8 bases between. The CDR3 protein is CASSFRGHTEAFF. The CDR3 DNA follows: TGTGCCAGCAGCTTCCGGGGGCACACTGAAGCTTTCTTT.

This clonotype showed up just a few times. The rearrangement uses TRBV5-5 and TRBJ1-1, with D possibly matching TRBD1 (6 bases). CDR1 is SGHKS, CDR2 YYEKEE, per germline (reference sequence). The CDR3 is 18 residues long. V was pared by 6 bases and J by 0 bases, with 24 bases between. The CDR3 DNA is TGTGCCAGCAAACCAACAGGGCCCCGACCTGATATGAACACTGAAGCTTTCTTT. This translates into CASKPTGPRPDMNTEAFF.

This rearrangement joins TRBV28 to TRBJ2-7; TRBD1 aligns across 9 bases. From germline, CDR1 is MDHEN and CDR2 SYDVKM. With 7 bases clipped from V and 3 bases from J, the junction kept 4 bases outside the gene matches. There are 13 residues in the CDR3. The CDR3 loop reads CASTMGQGYEQYF. The CDR3 DNA follows: TGTGCCAGCACTATGGGACAGGGCTACGAGCAGTACTTC. Together with reference TRBV28 and TRBJ2-7, the CDR3 gives the full variable domain: DVKVTQSSRYLVKRTGEKVFLECVQDMDHENMFWYRQDPGLGLRLIYFSYDVKMKEKGDIPEGYSVSREKKERFSLILESASTNQTSMYLCASTMGQGYEQYFGPGTRLTVT.

This clonotype has more than one count but fewer than ten. The chain links TRBV28 to TRBJ2-3, with 7 bases identical to TRBD1. The germline V gene encodes CDR1 MDHEN and CDR2 SYDVKM. There are 17 residues in the CDR3. V was clipped by 4 bases and J by 4 bases; unmatched bases: 14. In DNA form, the CDR3 reads TGTGCCAGCAGTTATTTGTCGAGACAGGGTGGTTCAGATACGCAGTATTTT. This sequence encodes CASSYLSRQGGSDTQYF.

This clonotype was observed a handful of times. V is TRBV5-1 and J is TRBJ2-5, with TRBD1 as a possible D gene (5 bases). Per the germline V gene, CDR1 is SGHRS and CDR2 is YFSETQ. The CDR3 covers 14 residues. The V and J ends lost 0 bases and 6 bases respectively, with 12 bases between them. CDR3 bases: TGCGCCAGCAGCTTGGACAGGCGTCCCAAGACCCAGTACTTC. Its translation: CASSLDRRPKTQYF.

The chain recombines TRBV12-3 or TRBV12-4 with TRBJ2-5; D uncertain. The CDR3 length is 13 residues. The germline V and J ends were trimmed by 3 bases and 2 bases, with 7 bases remaining between them. In DNA, the CDR3 is TGTGCCAGCAGTTTTTCCACTCAAGAGACCCAGTACTTC. This encodes CASSFSTQETQYF.